The present T cell receptor (beta chain) was sequenced within a study of memory CD4+ T cells and cytomegalovirus serostatus. About the research overall: Of the healthy Belgian adults, 9 were CMV seropositive and about 24 seronegative. Overall study results and limits: Suggested: most of the CMV-linked TCR signature lies in CD4+ memory cells.

As to this clone: The antigen remains unidentified.

Assay: immunoSEQ multiplex PCR; the TCRdb copy retains only in-frame clones and omits some. The data show 75,000 to 95,000 clones, approximately 80% seen once. The CDR3 has 14 residues. Trimming removed 5 bases at V and 3 bases at J, with 14 bases between. Germline assignment: CDR1 SGHRS and CDR2 YFSETQ. The sort gate was single viable CD3+CD4+CD8-CD45RO+ cells for memory CD4+ T cells. Serostatus was set by detecting CMV pp150, pp28, p38, p52 IgG. CD4+ T cells were isolated by positive magnetic selection. This clonotype originated in an adult in good health and CMV-seronegative. Sequenced input: memory CD4+ T cells from blood. The genes are TRBV5-1 and TRBJ1-1; weak D call: TRBD1 (5 bases). CDR3 residues: CASSPDSTYTEAFF. The CDR3 DNA reads as TGCGCCAGCAGTCCCGACAGCACCTACACTGAAGCTTTCTTT.